What follows are 21 T cell receptor beta chains derived from one specimen sequenced in a study of shared clonotypes between healthy human individuals. Cells designated naive CD8 were CD45RO-negative and were positively selected for CCR7, with terminally differentiated effector memory CD45RA+ cells excluded. The table came from immunoSEQ multiplex PCR; TCRdb's copy has only in-frame clones and leaves some out. Of roughly 570,000 clones in the sample, 95% to 98% were seen once. Sequencing was carried out using naive CD8+ T cells sorted from blood. The receptor source for this set is a young man in good health.

J is TRBJ2-7 and V is TRBV2, with TRBD1 matching 9 bases. This CDR3 contains 20 residues. V was clipped by 6 bases and J by 2 bases; unmatched bases: 23. CDR1 SNHLY and CDR2 FYNNEI come from the germline V gene. The CDR3: CASRSRQTGTGLRGAYEQYF. The DNA for the CDR3 is TGTGCCAGCAGGAGTCGTCAAACCGGGACAGGGCTCCGTGGGGCCTACGAGCAGTACTTC.

This clone was seen a single time. This chain links TRBV19 with TRBJ1-2, with D uncertain. Germline V gene lookup returns CDR1 LNHDA and CDR2 SQIVND (reference sequence). Trimming cost V 3 bases and J 4 bases, with 15 bases left between them. The CDR3 covers 15 residues. CDR3 in amino acids: CASSMDWGLGYGYTF. The CDR3 nucleotides are TGTGCCAGTAGTATGGATTGGGGTTTAGGCTATGGCTACACCTTC.

V and J are TRBV27 and TRBJ2-1; 7 bases align to TRBD2. The CDR3 sequence is 16 residues long. V lost 2 bases, J lost 1 base, and 5 bases stayed unmatched. The germline CDR1 and CDR2 sequences are MNHEY and SMNVEV (reference sequence). The CDR3 DNA sequence: TGTGCCAGCAGTTTAGGTGTAGCGGGTTCCTACAATGAGCAGTTCTTC. Encoded protein: CASSLGVAGSYNEQFF.

This clone was counted once. The CDR3 bases are TGTGCCACCAGCGGTCTGGTGGACAGCTACGAGCAGTACTTC. Residues: CATSGLVDSYEQYF. This chain links TRBV15 with TRBJ2-7; tentatively, D is TRBD1 (6 bases). V was cut by 5 bases and J by 3 bases, with 14 bases left in between. The germline V gene has CDR1 LNHNV and CDR2 YYDKDF (reference sequence). The CDR3 loop spans 14 amino acids.

Written as DNA, the CDR3 is TGTGCCAGCAGATCAGGGGGCTTGGAGACCCAGTACTTC. This translates into CASRSGGLETQYF. J is TRBJ2-5 and V is TRBV7-9; 8 positions agree with TRBD1. The CDR3 is 13 amino acids. Germline V gives CDR1 SEHNR, CDR2 FQNEAQ (reference sequence). V shed 6 bases and J 5 bases; nucleotides not matched to a gene: 5. The full variable domain, its missing parts supplied by reference TRBV7-9 and TRBJ2-5, is DTGVSQNPRHKITKRGQNVTFRCDPISEHNRLYWYRQTLGQGPEFLTYFQNEAQLEKSRLLSDRFSAERPKGSFSTLEIQRTEQGDSAMYLCASRSGGLETQYFGPGTRLLVL.

This chain joins TRBV5-5 and TRBJ1-5; D is ambiguous. Germline lookup yields CDR1 SGHKS and CDR2 YYEKEE (reference sequence). V gave up 1 base and J gave up 4 bases, with 12 bases separating them. There are 15 residues in the CDR3. CDR3 sequence: CASSLSWQENQPQHF. CDR3 DNA: TGTGCCAGCAGCTTGTCGTGGCAGGAGAATCAGCCCCAGCATTTT.

The chain has TRBV7-2 and TRBJ2-3; D uncertain. The CDR3 totals 11 residues. Germline CDR1 and CDR2: SGHTA and FQGNSA. The V end was cut by 2 bases, the J end by 4 bases, with 1 base between. The CDR3 reads CASSLSDTQYF. CDR3 nucleotide sequence: TGTGCCAGCAGCTTATCAGATACGCAGTATTTT.

The chain couples TRBV7-9 to TRBJ2-3, with 7 bases aligning to TRBD2. The germline gives CDR1 SEHNR, CDR2 FQNEAQ (reference sequence). The CDR3 covers 15 residues. V shed 4 bases, J shed 3 bases, and the junction held 7 bases outside the gene matches. As DNA, the CDR3 is TGTGCCAGCAGCTCCCGACTAGCCCTTACAGATACGCAGTATTTT. It yields the protein CASSSRLALTDTQYF.

On this clone itself: At one end the junction does not follow the germline gene, possibly because of a read error. This chain links TRBV20-1 with TRBJ1-1; D is unresolved. CDR3 length equals 8 residues. Germline V gene lookup returns CDR1 DFQATT and CDR2 SNEGSKA (reference sequence). The CDR3 sequence: CGYTEAFF. CDR3 in DNA: TGTGGGTACACTGAAGCTTTCTTT.

The chain uses TRBV30 and TRBJ1-1; TRBD1 might be the D (5 bases). This CDR3 region has 17 residues. In germline, CDR1 is GTSNPN, CDR2 SVGIG (reference sequence). Deletions cut 0 bases from V and 8 bases from J, with 25 bases between. CDR3 sequence reads: CAWSVDEIFGGLQEAFF. The CDR3 DNA sequence: TGTGCCTGGAGTGTAGACGAGATTTTTGGGGGACTTCAGGAAGCTTTCTTT.

The rearrangement joins TRBV11-2 to TRBJ2-7; 11 nucleotides align to TRBD2. The length of the CDR3 is 17 residues. CDR1 is SGHAT and CDR2 is FQNNGV in the germline V gene. The junction had 8 bases not matched to a gene; V was cut back by 1 base and J by 3 bases. The CDR3 nucleotides read TGTGCCAGCAGCTTAGGAATATCGGGACTAGCGGTCTACGAGCAGTACTTC. It specifies CASSLGISGLAVYEQYF.

The chain has TRBV6-5 and TRBJ2-5, with D maybe TRBD1 (6 bases). The length of the CDR3 is 15 residues. Trimming took 2 bases from V and 1 from J, leaving 11 bases between them. CDR1 is MNHEY and CDR2 is SVGAGI in the germline V gene. The DNA of the CDR3 is TGTGCCAGCAGTTACACGACAGGTTCCCAAGAGACCCAGTACTTC. Encoded protein: CASSYTTGSQETQYF.

As concerns this clone: Other nucleotide sequences from this sample produce the same CDR3. The chain employs TRBV6-5 and TRBJ2-6; maybe TRBD2 (6 bases). V lost 2 bases, J lost 1 base, and 6 bases lay in between. The CDR3 loop spans 15 amino acids. Germline V gene data show CDR1 as MNHEY and CDR2 as SVGAGI. This CDR3 is CASSYGGSGANVLTF. Written as DNA, the CDR3 is TGTGCCAGCAGTTACGGGGGGTCTGGGGCCAACGTCCTGACTTTC.

This chain connects TRBV6-1 to TRBJ2-7; 10 positions agree with TRBD2. Germline lookup yields CDR1 MNHNS and CDR2 SASEGT. Losses at the gene ends were 5 bases for V and 9 bases for J; bases not matched to a gene: 16. This CDR3 has 16 residues. For the CDR3, the DNA is TGTGCCAGCAGTCAAGAAGGGCTAGCGGGAGCATTCGCGCAGTACTTC. Its protein product is CASSQEGLAGAFAQYF.

V gene TRBV7-9 combines with J gene TRBJ1-2; D gene ambiguous. CDR1 and CDR2 (germline): SEHNR, FQNEAQ (reference sequence). The V end lost 2 bases, the J end lost 0 bases, and 13 bases lay between the germline ends. This CDR3 has 16 amino acids. DNA of the CDR3: TGTGCCAGCAGCTTAATTCCCCCATACTCTAACTATGGCTACACCTTC. It encodes CASSLIPPYSNYGYTF.

The chain joins TRBV5-1 to TRBJ2-5; TRBD2 matches 11 bases. Germline CDR1 SGHRS, CDR2 YFSETQ. The CDR3 runs to 15 residues. The ends lost 4 bases at V and 5 bases at J; junction bases unmatched: 7. CDR3 in DNA: TGCGCCAGCAGCGAAGGACTAGCGGGTTTGGAGACCCAGTACTTC. Its protein product is CASSEGLAGLETQYF.

This sequence joins TRBV10-2 and TRBJ2-7; 8 positions match TRBD1. This CDR3 is 14 amino acids long. V dropped 6 bases and J dropped 1; count of bases not matched to a gene: 5. Germline V gene sequence: CDR1 WSHSY, CDR2 SAAADI. This CDR3 reads CASRTGARSYEQYF. As DNA, the CDR3 is TGCGCCAGCAGGACAGGGGCACGGTCCTACGAGCAGTACTTC.

The chain combines TRBV5-4 with TRBJ2-5; 8 bases are shared with TRBD1. Germline CDR1 reads SGHNT; CDR2 reads YYREEE (reference sequence). The CDR3 covers 15 residues. Unmatched junction bases numbered 8, after V lost 4 bases and J lost 3 bases. The CDR3 loop reads CASSPGQDEKETQYF. CDR3 nucleotides: TGTGCCAGCAGCCCGGGACAGGACGAAAAAGAGACCCAGTACTTC.

V gene TRBV27 combines with J gene TRBJ2-1; 8 nucleotides line up with TRBD1. V lost 5 bases, J lost 4 bases, and 4 bases stayed unmatched. The CDR3 spans 14 residues. CDR1 MNHEY and CDR2 SMNVEV come from the germline V gene (reference sequence). This CDR3 is CASSIGQGYNEQFF. DNA of the CDR3: TGTGCCAGCAGTATAGGACAGGGTTACAATGAGCAGTTCTTC.

To note about this clone: Within the sample, other DNA sequences also encode this same CDR3. V and J are TRBV29-1 and TRBJ1-1; D is unresolved. The CDR3 loop spans 12 amino acids. Germline V gene lookup returns CDR1 SQVTM and CDR2 ANQGSEA. Trimming left V 3 bases short and J 0 bases short, with 5 bases between. The CDR3 sequence is CSVDSMNTEAFF. CDR3 DNA sequence: TGCAGCGTTGACAGCATGAACACTGAAGCTTTCTTT.

The chain carries TRBV11-2 and TRBJ1-1; D call uncertain. Germline lookup yields CDR1 SGHAT and CDR2 FQNNGV. V was shortened by 5 bases and J by 1 base, with 14 bases between the two germline ends. This CDR3 contains 15 residues. DNA for the CDR3: TGTGCCAGCAGCCGGGGAGTGGCAGGGAACACTGAAGCTTTCTTT. Translation: CASSRGVAGNTEAFF. Looking up the rest from reference TRBV11-2 and TRBJ1-1 gives the full variable domain: EAGVAQSPRYKIIEKRQSVAFWCNPISGHATLYWYQQILGQGPKLLIQFQNNGVVDDSQLPKDRFSAERLKGVDSTLKIQPAKLEDSAVYLCASSRGVAGNTEAFFGQGTRLTVV.